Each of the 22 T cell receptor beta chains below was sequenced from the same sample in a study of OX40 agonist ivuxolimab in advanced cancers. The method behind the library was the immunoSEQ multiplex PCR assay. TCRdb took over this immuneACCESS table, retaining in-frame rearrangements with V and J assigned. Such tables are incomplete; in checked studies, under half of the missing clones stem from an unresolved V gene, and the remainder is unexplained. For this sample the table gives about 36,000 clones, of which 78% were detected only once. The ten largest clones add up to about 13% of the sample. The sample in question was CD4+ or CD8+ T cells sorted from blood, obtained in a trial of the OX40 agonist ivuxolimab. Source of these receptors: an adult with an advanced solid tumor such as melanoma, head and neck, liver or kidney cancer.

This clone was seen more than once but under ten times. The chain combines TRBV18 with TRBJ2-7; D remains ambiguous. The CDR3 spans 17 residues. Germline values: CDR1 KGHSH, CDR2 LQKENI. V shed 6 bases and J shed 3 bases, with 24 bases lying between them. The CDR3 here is CASSPDPETLPFYEQYF. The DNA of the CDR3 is TGTGCCAGCTCCCCCGACCCCGAGACTCTCCCCTTCTACGAGCAGTACTTC.

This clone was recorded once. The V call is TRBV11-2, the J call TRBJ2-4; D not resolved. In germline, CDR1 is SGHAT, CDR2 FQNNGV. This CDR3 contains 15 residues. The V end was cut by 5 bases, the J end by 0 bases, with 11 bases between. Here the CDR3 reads CASSRPDAAKNIQYF. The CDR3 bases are TGTGCCAGCAGCCGGCCTGACGCAGCCAAAAACATTCAGTACTTC.

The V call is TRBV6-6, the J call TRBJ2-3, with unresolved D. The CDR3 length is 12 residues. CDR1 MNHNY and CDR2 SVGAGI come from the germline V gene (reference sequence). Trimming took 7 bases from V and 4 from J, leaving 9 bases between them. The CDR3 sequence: CASTFSADTQYF. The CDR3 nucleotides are TGTGCCAGCACTTTTTCCGCAGATACGCAGTATTTT.

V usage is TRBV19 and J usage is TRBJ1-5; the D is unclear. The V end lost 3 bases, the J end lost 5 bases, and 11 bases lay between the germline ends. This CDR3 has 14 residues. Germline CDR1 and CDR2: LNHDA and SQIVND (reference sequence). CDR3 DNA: TGTGCCAGTAGTATCACTTGGGGTGATCAGCCCCAGCATTTT. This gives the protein CASSITWGDQPQHF.

CDR3 protein: CASSLSYAQTEAFF. The CDR3 DNA reads as TGTGCCAGCAGCTTATCCTATGCGCAAACTGAAGCTTTCTTT. The chain combines TRBV7-9 with TRBJ1-1; no clear D. Between the trimmed V and J ends, which lost 2 bases and 5 bases, there was a span of 12 bases. Per germline, CDR1 SEHNR and CDR2 FQNEAQ (reference sequence). The CDR3 totals 14 residues.

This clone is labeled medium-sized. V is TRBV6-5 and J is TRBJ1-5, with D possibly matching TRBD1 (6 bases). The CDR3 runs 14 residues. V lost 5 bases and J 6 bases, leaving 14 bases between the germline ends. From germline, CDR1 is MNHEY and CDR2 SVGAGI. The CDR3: CASSPQDSRQPQHF. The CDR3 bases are TGTGCCAGCAGTCCACAGGACAGTCGTCAGCCCCAGCATTTT.

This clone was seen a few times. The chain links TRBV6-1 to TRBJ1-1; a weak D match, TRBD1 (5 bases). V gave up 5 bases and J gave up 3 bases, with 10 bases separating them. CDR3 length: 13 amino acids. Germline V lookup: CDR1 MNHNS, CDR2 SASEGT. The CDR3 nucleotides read TGTGCCAGCAGTTTACAGGTTTACACTGAAGCTTTCTTT. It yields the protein CASSLQVYTEAFF.

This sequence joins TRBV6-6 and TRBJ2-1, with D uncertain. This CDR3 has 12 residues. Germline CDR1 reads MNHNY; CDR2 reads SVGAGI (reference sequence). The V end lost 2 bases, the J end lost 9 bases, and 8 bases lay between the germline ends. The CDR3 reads CASSYGAFEQFF. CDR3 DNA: TGTGCCAGCAGTTACGGAGCTTTTGAGCAGTTCTTC.

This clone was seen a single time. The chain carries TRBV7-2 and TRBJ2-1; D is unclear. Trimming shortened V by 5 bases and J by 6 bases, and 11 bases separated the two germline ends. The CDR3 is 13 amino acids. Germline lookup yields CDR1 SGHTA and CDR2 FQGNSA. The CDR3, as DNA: TGTGCCAGCAGCCGTCTAGGTCTCAATGAGCAGTTCTTC. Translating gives CASSRLGLNEQFF.

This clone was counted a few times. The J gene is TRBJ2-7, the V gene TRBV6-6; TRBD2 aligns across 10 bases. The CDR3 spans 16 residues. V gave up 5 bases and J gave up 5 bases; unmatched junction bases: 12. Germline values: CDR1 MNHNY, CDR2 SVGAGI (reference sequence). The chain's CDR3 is CASSRPRGLAGDEQYF. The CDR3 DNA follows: TGTGCCAGCAGTCGACCCCGCGGGCTAGCGGGAGACGAGCAGTACTTC.

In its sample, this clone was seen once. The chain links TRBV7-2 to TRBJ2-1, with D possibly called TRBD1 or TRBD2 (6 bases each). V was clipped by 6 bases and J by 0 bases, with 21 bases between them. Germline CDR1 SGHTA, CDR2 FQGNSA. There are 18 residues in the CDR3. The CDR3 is CASRGVLGGRSSYNEQFF. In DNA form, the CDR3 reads TGTGCCAGCAGAGGCGTTTTAGGGGGGCGGAGCTCCTACAATGAGCAGTTCTTC.

CDR3 DNA sequence: TGTGCCAGCAGTAACCCGGGACAGGGGAGGGACTATGGCTACACCTTC. Encoded protein: CASSNPGQGRDYGYTF. The chain uses TRBV28 and TRBJ1-2, with 10 bases identical to TRBD1. Germline V gene data show CDR1 as MDHEN and CDR2 as SYDVKM. The CDR3 spans 16 residues. V shed 5 bases and J 3 bases; nucleotides not matched to a gene: 9.

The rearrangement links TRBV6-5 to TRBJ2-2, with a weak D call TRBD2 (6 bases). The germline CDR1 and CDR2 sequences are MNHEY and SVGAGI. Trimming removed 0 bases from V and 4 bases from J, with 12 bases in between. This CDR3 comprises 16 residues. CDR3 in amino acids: CASSYSRRVVTGELFF. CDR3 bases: TGTGCCAGCAGTTACTCAAGGAGGGTGGTCACCGGGGAGCTGTTTTTT.

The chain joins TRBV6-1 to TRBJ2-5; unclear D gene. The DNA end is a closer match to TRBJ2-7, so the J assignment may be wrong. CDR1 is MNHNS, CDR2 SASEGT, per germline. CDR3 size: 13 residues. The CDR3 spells CAVPRDGYYEQYF. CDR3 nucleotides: TGTGCCGTACCCCGAGACGGATACTACGAGCAGTACTTC.

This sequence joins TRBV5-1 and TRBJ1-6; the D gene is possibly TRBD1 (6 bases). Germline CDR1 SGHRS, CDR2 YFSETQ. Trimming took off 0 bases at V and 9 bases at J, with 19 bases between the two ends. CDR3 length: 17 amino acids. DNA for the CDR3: TGCGCCAGCAGCTTGGCAGGGACATCTTCCCCCTTTTCACCCCTCCACTTT. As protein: CASSLAGTSSPFSPLHF.

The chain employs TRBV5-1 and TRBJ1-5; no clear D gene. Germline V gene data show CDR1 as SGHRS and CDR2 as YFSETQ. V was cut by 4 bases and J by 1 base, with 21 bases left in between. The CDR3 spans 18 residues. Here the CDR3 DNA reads TGCGCCAGCAGCCCCGGGCCTGGGGAGAAAAGGAGCAATCAGCCCCAGCATTTT. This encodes CASSPGPGEKRSNQPQHF. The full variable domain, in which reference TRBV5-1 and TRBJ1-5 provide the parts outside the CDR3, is KAGVTQTPRYLIKTRGQQVTLSCSPISGHRSVSWYQQTPGQGLQFLFEYFSETQRNKGNFPGRFSGRQFSNSRSEMNVSTLELGDSALYLCASSPGPGEKRSNQPQHFGDGTRLSIL.

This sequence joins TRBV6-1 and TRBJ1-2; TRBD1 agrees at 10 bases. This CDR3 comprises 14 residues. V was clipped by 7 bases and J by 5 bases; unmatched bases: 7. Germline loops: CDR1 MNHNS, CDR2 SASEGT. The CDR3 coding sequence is TGTGCCAGCACTCTAGAGGACAGGGGGTATGGCTACACCTTC. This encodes CASTLEDRGYGYTF.

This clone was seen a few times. In DNA form, the CDR3 reads TGTGCCTGGGGAAAAGGTACTAACTATGGCTACACCTTC. Residues: CAWGKGTNYGYTF. This sequence joins TRBV30 and TRBJ1-2; D remains ambiguous. CDR1 and CDR2 from the germline V gene are GTSNPN and SVGIG (reference sequence). The CDR3 contains 13 residues. Trimming removed 5 bases at V and 0 bases at J, with 10 bases between.

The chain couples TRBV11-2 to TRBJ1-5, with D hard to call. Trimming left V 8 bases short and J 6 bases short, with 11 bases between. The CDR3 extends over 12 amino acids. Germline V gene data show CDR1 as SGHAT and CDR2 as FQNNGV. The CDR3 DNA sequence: TGTGCCAGCGGGAACCCGGGTCAGCCCCAGCATTTT. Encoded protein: CASGNPGQPQHF. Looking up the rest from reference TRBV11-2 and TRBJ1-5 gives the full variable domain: EAGVAQSPRYKIIEKRQSVAFWCNPISGHATLYWYQQILGQGPKLLIQFQNNGVVDDSQLPKDRFSAERLKGVDSTLKIQPAKLEDSAVYLCASGNPGQPQHFGDGTRLSIL.

DNA of the CDR3: TGTGCCAGCAGTTACGGTCTAGCGGGTTACAATGAGCAGTTCTTC. It is translated as CASSYGLAGYNEQFF. The chain recombines TRBV6-5 with TRBJ2-1, with 8 positions matching TRBD2. In germline, CDR1 is MNHEY, CDR2 SVGAGI. Trimming at V came to 2 bases and at J to 4 bases, leaving 4 bases not matched to a gene. This CDR3 contains 15 residues.

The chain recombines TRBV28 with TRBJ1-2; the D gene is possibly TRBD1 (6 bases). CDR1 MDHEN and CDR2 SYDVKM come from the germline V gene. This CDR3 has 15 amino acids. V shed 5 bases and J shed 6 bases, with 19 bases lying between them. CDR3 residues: CASSLWGPQGHGYTF. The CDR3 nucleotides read TGTGCCAGCAGTCTCTGGGGCCCACAGGGACATGGCTACACCTTC.

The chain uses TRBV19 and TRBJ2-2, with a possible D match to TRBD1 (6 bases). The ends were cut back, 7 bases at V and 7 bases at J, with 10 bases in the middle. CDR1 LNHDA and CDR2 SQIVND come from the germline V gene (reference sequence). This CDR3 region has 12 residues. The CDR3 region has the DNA TGTGCCAGTAACCCAGGGGACGGGGAGCTGTTTTTT. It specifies CASNPGDGELFF.